The TCR beta chain described here comes from a study of Graves' ophthalmopathy and Graves' hyperthyroidism. With 4 bases removed from V and 1 base from J, the gap between germline ends came to 7 bases. The CDR3 spans 14 residues. Looked up from germline, CDR1 is SEHNR and CDR2 is FQNEAQ (reference sequence). This clonotype appeared many times. Amplified material comprised TCR beta CDR3 regions derived from RNA transcripts. The first round was an RT-PCR with HTBI primers, and the second round was a multiplex PCR. TCRdb redid the calling of the multiplex PCR reads with MiXCR, one entry per CDR3 protein. In the table there are about 640,000 distinct CDR3 sequences, roughly two fifths of which are singletons.

Source material: peripheral blood. The rearrangement joins TRBV7-9 to TRBJ1-4; the D is unclear. The clonotype was recovered from an adult man with Graves' ophthalmopathy. The CDR3 nucleotides read TGTGCCAGCAGCTGGGGAGGAACTAATGAAAAACTGTTTTTT. Protein sequence: CASSWGGTNEKLFF.